This T cell receptor (beta chain) was sequenced during a study of blood T cell repertoires in COVID-19. Study information: Both acute and convalescent COVID-19 samples were obtained from the United States, Italy and Spain. PBMCs, B-cell-depleted T cells, or T cells provided the cDNA or gDNA that made up the material.

The germline V gene encodes CDR1 SGHNT and CDR2 YYREEE (reference sequence). The CDR3 spans 16 residues. V lost 4 bases, J lost 4 bases, and 10 bases stayed unmatched. Original processing notes: Scientists estimated how many nucleated cells there were by amplifying reference gene primers. The method was immunoSEQ multiplex PCR; TCRdb's version includes in-frame clones alone and lacks a portion of them. V, J and clone size were drawn from that table, and D and trimming were deduced from the DNA. Of approximately 66,000 clones in the sample, around 87% were seen once. The chain combines TRBV5-4 with TRBJ2-3, with 9 bases identical to TRBD1. This clonotype was obtained from a man between 60 and 75 years old with acute or convalescent COVID-19. Sequenced sample: peripheral blood. As DNA, the CDR3 is TGTGCCAGCAGCCCGGCCCCGGGACAGGGATCAGATACGCAGTATTTT. This codes for CASSPAPGQGSDTQYF.